This T cell receptor beta chain was profiled in a study of CD8+ T cells in alopecia areata. Study-level background: A regimen of oral tofacitinib, 5 to 10 mg twice daily, was given to treated patients.

Remarks on this clone: Its antigen is as yet unknown.

The sequencing template was cDNA reverse transcribed from extracted RNA. The assay was immunoSEQ multiplex PCR, and TCRdb's table has in-frame clones only and misses some. The profile covers 150,000 to 200,000 clones, with 50% to 75% appearing a single time and roughly 14% taken by the ten largest. Study findings and constraints: Lesional scalp, especially alopecia totalis/universalis, showed higher clonality than normal scalp.

From PBMCs, CD4+ and CD8+ T cells were sorted. Germline V gene data show CDR1 as GTSNPN and CDR2 as SVGIG (reference sequence). V was pared by 2 bases and J by 3 bases, with 13 bases of the junction left unmatched. The CDR3 is 17 residues long. The rearrangement uses TRBV30 and TRBJ1-5, with TRBD1 identical over 7 bases. The clonotype originates from a human donor with alopecia areata. Sequenced here: CD4+ T cells sorted from blood, sampled at week 0. CDR3 coding DNA: TGTGCCTGGAGTCCCACCCGGACAGGAACGGTCAATCAGCCCCAGCATTTT. Translation: CAWSPTRTGTVNQPQHF.